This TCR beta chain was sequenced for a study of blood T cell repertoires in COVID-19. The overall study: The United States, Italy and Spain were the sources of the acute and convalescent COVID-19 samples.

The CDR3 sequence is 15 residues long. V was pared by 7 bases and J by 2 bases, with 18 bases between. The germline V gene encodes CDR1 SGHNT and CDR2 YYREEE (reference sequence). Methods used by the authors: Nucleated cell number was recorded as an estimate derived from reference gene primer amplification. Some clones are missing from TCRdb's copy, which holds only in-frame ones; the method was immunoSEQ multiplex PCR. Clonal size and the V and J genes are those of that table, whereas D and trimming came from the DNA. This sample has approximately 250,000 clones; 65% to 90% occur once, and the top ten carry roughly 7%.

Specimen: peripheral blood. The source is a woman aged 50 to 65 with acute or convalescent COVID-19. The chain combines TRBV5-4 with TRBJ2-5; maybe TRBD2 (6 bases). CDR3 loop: CASSEMGGRQETQYF. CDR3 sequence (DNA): TGTGCCAGCTCTGAGATGGGGGGAAGGCAAGAGACCCAGTACTTC.